What follows is one TCR beta chain and its context. This CDR3 is built from 16 residues. Trimming at V came to 3 bases and at J to 8 bases, leaving 13 bases not matched to a gene. Germline CDR1 SGHTS, CDR2 YDEGEE. The protocol was immunoSEQ multiplex PCR, while the TCRdb copy is restricted to in-frame clones and leaves out a portion. Here the sample spans about 68,000 clones, 90% being singletons. This sample stems from a study of T cell changes during pregnancy in multiple sclerosis. The rearrangement uses TRBV5-8 and TRBJ1-5; TRBD1 aligns across 8 bases. The input for sequencing was peripheral blood, taken in the third trimester of pregnancy. This sequence originates from a female donor with multiple sclerosis, enrolled in a pregnancy study. This chain's CDR3 is CASSSFQTGGNKPQHF. As DNA, the CDR3 is TGTGCCAGCAGCTCGTTTCAAACAGGGGGGAATAAGCCCCAGCATTTT.